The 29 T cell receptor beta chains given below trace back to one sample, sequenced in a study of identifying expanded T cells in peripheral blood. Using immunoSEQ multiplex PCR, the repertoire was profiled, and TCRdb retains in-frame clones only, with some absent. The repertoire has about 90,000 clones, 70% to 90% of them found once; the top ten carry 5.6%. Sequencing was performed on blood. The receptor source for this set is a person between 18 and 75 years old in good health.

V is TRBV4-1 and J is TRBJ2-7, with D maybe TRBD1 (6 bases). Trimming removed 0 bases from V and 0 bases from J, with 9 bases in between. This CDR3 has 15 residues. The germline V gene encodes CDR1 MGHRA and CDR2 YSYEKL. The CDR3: CASSQEPDSSYEQYF. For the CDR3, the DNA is TGCGCCAGCAGCCAAGAACCGGACAGCTCCTACGAGCAGTACTTC.

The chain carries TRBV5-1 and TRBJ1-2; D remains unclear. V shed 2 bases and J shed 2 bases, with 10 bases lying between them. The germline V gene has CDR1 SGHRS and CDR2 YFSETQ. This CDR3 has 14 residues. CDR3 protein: CASSLIPDNYGYTF. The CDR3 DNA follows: TGCGCCAGCAGCTTAATACCGGACAACTATGGCTACACCTTC.

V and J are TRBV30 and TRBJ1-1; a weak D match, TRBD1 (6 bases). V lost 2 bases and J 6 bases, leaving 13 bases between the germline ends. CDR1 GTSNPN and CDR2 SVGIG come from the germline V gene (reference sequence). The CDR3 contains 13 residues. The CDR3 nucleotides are TGTGCCTGGAGTACCCGGGGGGCCGCTGAAGCTTTCTTT. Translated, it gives CAWSTRGAAEAFF. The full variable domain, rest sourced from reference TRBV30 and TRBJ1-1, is SQTIHQWPATLVQPVGSPLSLECTVEGTSNPNLYWYRQAAGRGLQLLFYSVGIGQISSEVPQNLSASRPQDRQFILSSKKLLLSDSGFYLCAWSTRGAAEAFFGQGTRLTVV.

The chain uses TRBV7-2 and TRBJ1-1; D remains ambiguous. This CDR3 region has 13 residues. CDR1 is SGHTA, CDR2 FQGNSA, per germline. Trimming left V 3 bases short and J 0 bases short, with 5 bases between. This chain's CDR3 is CASSFVLNTEAFF. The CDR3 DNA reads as TGTGCCAGCAGCTTTGTACTGAACACTGAAGCTTTCTTT.

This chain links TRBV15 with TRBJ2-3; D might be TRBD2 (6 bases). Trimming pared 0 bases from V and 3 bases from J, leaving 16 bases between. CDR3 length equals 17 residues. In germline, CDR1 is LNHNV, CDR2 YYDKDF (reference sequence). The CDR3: CATSRERSNGGTDTQYF. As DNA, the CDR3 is TGTGCCACCAGCAGAGAACGTAGTAACGGGGGTACAGATACGCAGTATTTT.

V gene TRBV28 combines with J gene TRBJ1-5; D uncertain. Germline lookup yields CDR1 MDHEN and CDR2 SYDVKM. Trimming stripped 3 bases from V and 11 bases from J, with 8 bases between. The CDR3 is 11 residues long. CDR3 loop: CASSLHRAQHF. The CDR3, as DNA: TGTGCCAGCAGTTTGCACAGAGCCCAGCATTTT.

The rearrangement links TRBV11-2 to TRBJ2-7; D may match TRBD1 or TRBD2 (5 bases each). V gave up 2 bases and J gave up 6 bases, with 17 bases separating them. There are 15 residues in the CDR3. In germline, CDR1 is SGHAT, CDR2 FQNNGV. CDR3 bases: TGTGCCAGCAGCTTACATGGGGCGACTAACTCCGAGCAGTACTTC. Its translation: CASSLHGATNSEQYF.

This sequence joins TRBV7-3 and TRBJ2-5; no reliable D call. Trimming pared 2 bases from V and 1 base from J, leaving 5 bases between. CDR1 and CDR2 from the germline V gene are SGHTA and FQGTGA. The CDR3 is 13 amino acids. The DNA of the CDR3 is TGTGCCAGCAGCTTAGGGTTCCAAGAGACCCAGTACTTC. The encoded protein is CASSLGFQETQYF.

The CDR3 reads CASSLGNGETQYF. For the CDR3, the DNA is TGCGCCAGCAGCTTAGGGAATGGAGAGACCCAGTACTTC. V and J are TRBV5-1 and TRBJ2-5; D is uncertain. There are 13 residues in the CDR3. In germline, CDR1 is SGHRS, CDR2 YFSETQ. V shed 2 bases and J shed 4 bases, with 9 bases lying between them.

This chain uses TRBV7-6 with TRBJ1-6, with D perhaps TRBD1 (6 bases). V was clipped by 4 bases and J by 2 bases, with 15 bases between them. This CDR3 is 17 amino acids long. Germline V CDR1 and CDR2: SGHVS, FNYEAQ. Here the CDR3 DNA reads TGTGCCAGCAGCTCCCAAGGGGGGCAGGCCTATAATTCACCCCTCCACTTT. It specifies CASSSQGGQAYNSPLHF.

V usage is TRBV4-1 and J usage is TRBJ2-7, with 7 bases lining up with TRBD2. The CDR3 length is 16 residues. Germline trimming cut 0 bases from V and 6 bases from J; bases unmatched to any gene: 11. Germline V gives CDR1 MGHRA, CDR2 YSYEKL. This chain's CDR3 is CASSQDRGGAPLEQYF. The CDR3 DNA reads TGCGCCAGCAGCCAAGATAGGGGAGGGGCCCCGCTCGAGCAGTACTTC.

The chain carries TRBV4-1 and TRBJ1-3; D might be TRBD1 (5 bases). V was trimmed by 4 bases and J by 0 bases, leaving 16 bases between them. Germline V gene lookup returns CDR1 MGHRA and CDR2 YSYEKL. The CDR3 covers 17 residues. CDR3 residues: CASSRLRPGLSGNTIYF. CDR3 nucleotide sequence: TGCGCCAGCAGCCGGCTTCGACCGGGACTCTCTGGAAACACCATATATTTT.

The CDR3 here is CASSPRGRSNSYEQYF. CDR3 in DNA: TGTGCCAGCAGCCCTAGGGGACGGTCGAACTCCTACGAGCAGTACTTC. The chain combines TRBV7-2 with TRBJ2-7; D may be TRBD1 or TRBD2 (5 bases each). V lost 5 bases and J 0 bases, leaving 17 bases between the germline ends. This CDR3 is 16 amino acids long. Germline CDR1 and CDR2: SGHTA and FQGNSA.

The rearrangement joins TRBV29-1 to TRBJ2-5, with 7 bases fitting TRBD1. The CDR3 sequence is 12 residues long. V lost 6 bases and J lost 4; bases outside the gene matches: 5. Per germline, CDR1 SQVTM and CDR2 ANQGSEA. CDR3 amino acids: CSVSAGGETQYF. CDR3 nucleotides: TGCAGCGTCAGTGCAGGGGGAGAGACCCAGTACTTC.

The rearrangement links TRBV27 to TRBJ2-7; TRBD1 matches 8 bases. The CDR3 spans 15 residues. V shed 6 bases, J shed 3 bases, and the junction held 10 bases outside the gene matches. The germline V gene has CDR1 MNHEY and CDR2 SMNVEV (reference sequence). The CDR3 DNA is TGTGCCAGCAGAGTGGGGACAGGTCATTACTACGAGCAGTACTTC. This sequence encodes CASRVGTGHYYEQYF.

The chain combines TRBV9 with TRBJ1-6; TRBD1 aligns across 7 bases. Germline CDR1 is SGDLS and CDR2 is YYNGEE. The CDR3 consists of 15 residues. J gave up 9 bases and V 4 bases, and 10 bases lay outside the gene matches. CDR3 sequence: CASSPGTVSGSPLHF. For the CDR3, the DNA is TGTGCCAGCAGCCCAGGGACAGTAAGCGGTTCACCCCTCCACTTT. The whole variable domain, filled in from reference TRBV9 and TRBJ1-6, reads DSGVTQTPKHLITATGQRVTLRCSPRSGDLSVYWYQQSLDQGLQFLIQYYNGEERAKGNILERFSAQQFPDLHSELNLSSLELGDSALYFCASSPGTVSGSPLHFGNGTRLTVT.

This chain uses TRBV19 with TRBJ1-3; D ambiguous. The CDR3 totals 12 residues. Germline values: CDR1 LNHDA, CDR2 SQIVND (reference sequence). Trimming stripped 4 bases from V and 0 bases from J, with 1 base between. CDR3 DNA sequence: TGTGCCAGTAGTACCTCTGGAAACACCATATATTTT. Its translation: CASSTSGNTIYF.

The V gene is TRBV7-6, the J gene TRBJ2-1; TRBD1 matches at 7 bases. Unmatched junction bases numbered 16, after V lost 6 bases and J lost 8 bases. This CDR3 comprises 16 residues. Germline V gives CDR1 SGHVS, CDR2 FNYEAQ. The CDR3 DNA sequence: TGTGCCAGCAGTGACTATAGGGACAGCATAGGGGATGAGCAGTTCTTC. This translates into CASSDYRDSIGDEQFF.

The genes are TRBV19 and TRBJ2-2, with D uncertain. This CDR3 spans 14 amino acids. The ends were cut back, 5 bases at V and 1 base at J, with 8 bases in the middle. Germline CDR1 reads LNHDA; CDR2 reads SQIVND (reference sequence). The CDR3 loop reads CASSVLVNTGELFF. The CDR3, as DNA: TGTGCCAGTAGTGTGCTGGTGAACACCGGGGAGCTGTTTTTT.

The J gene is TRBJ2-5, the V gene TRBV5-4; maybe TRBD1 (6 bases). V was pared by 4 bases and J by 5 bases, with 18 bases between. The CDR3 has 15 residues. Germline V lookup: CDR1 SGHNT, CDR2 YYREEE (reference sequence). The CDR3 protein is CASSATQGSGETQYF. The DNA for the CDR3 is TGTGCCAGCAGCGCTACACAGGGATCGGGGGAGACCCAGTACTTC. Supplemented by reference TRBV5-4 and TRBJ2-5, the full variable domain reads ETGVTQSPTHLIKTRGQQVTLRCSSQSGHNTVSWYQQALGQGPQFIFQYYREEENGRGNFPPRFSGLQFPNYSSELNVNALELDDSALYLCASSATQGSGETQYFGPGTRLLVL.

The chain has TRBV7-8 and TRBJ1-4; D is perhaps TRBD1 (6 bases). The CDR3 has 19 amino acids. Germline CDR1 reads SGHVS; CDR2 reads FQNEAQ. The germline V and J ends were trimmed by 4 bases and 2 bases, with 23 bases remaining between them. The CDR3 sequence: CASSSPGQTVFGTNEKLFF. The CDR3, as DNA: TGTGCCAGCAGCTCCCCTGGACAGACAGTTTTTGGCACTAATGAAAAACTGTTTTTT.

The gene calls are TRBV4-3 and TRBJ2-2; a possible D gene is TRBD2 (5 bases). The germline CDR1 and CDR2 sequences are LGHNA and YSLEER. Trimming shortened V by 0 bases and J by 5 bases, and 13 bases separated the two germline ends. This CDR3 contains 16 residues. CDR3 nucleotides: TGCGCCAGCAGCCAAGATCTCCGGGGTGGGACCGGGGAGCTGTTTTTT. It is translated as CASSQDLRGGTGELFF.

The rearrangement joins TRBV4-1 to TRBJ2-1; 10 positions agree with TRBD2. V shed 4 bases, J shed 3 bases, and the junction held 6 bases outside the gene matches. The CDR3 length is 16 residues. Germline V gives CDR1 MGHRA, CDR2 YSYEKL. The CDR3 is CASSPTERGGYNEQFF. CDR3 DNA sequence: TGCGCCAGCAGCCCCACGGAGCGGGGGGGCTACAATGAGCAGTTCTTC.

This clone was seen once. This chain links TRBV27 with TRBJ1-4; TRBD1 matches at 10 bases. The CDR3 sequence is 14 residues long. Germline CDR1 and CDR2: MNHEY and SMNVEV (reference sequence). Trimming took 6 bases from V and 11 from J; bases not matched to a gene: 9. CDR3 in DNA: TGTGCCAGCAGGACGACAGGGGGCAGGGGGAAACTGTTTTTT. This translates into CASRTTGGRGKLFF.

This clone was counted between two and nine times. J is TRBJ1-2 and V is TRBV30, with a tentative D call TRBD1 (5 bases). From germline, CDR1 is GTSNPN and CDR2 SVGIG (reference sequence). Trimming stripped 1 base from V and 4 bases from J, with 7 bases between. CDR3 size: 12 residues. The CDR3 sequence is CAWSEQGYGYTF. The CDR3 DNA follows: TGTGCCTGGAGTGAGCAGGGCTATGGCTACACCTTC.

The CDR3 DNA follows: TGCGCCAGCAGCATAGGGGGCAATCAGCCCCAGCATTTT. Translated: CASSIGGNQPQHF. This chain links TRBV5-1 with TRBJ1-5, with D maybe TRBD1 (5 bases). Trimming stripped 4 bases from V and 2 bases from J, with 7 bases between. From germline, CDR1 is SGHRS and CDR2 YFSETQ. CDR3 length equals 13 residues.

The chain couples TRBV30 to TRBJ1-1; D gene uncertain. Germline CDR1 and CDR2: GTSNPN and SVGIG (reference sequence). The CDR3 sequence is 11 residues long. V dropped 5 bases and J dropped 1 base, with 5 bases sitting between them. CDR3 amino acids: CAWAKNTEAFF. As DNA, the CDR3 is TGTGCCTGGGCTAAGAACACTGAAGCTTTCTTT.

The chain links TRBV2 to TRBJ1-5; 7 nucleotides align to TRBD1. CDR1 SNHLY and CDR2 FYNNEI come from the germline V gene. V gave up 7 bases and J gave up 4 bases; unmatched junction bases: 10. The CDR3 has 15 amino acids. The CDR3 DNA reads TGTGCCAGCACCAACGAGGGACAGAAGAATCAGCCCCAGCATTTT. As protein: CASTNEGQKNQPQHF.

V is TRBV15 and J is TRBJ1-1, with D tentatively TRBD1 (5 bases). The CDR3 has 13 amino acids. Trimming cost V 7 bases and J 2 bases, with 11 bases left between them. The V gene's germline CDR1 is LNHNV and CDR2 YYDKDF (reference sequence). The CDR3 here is CATNGRGNTEAFF. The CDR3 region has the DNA TGTGCCACCAATGGGAGGGGTAACACTGAAGCTTTCTTT.